Each of the 4 T cell receptor beta chains below was sequenced from the same sample in a study of T cell responses to AZD1222 COVID-19 vaccine (dated by TCRdb to the early 2020s). The time point label for this specimen denotes: baseline before first vaccination. Receptor amplification or capture employed the immunoSEQ multiplex PCR assay. In its TCRdb copy, this immuneACCESS table keeps in-frame sequences only and misses some clones. Where compared with another copy, unresolved V genes explain less than half of these, and the others have no known cause. The sample table records 110,000 to 150,000 clones; more than 70% of these occur just once. The ten top clones hold 2.5% to 3% of the sample. Sequenced here: peripheral blood, sampled on day 0 of AZD1222 vaccination. The receptors originated from an adult in good health.

The V call is TRBV9, the J call TRBJ2-3, with D possibly TRBD2 on 7 matching bases. From germline, CDR1 is SGDLS and CDR2 YYNGEE. This CDR3 region has 15 residues. Between the trimmed V and J ends, which lost 4 bases and 6 bases, there was a span of 18 bases. The CDR3: CASSSPRGAGDTQYF. The CDR3 nucleotides read TGTGCCAGCAGCTCCCCTCGGGGGGCCGGGGATACGCAGTATTTT.

The chain carries TRBV5-6 and TRBJ2-2, with D possibly being TRBD2 (5 bases). V lost 1 base and J 4 bases, leaving 11 bases between the germline ends. The CDR3 runs 15 residues. CDR1 and CDR2 (germline): SGHDT, YYEEEE. For the CDR3, the DNA is TGTGCCAGCAGCTTGTCATACCGGGGCACCGGGGAGCTGTTTTTT. Residues: CASSLSYRGTGELFF.

This clone has a handful of counts. The chain is built from TRBV6-5 and TRBJ1-5; the D is unclear. The germline V gene has CDR1 MNHEY and CDR2 SVGAGI. Trimming pared 2 bases from V and 6 bases from J, leaving 8 bases between. The length of the CDR3 is 13 residues. The CDR3 spells CASSYAQSQPQHF. DNA for the CDR3: TGTGCCAGCAGTTACGCCCAGAGTCAGCCCCAGCATTTT.

The J gene is TRBJ1-2, the V gene TRBV2; no clear D gene. There are 15 residues in the CDR3. CDR1 and CDR2 (germline): SNHLY, FYNNEI. V was cut by 2 bases and J by 0 bases, with 10 bases left in between. The CDR3 loop is CASSERQLANYGYTF. Here the CDR3 DNA reads TGTGCCAGCAGTGAAAGGCAGCTTGCTAACTATGGCTACACCTTC. The variable domain in full, with the rest retrieved from reference TRBV2 and TRBJ1-2, is EPEVTQTPSHQVTQMGQEVILRCVPISNHLYFYWYRQILGQKVEFLVSFYNNEISEKSEIFDDQFSVERPDGSNFTLKIRSTKLEDSAMYFCASSERQLANYGYTFGSGTRLTVV.